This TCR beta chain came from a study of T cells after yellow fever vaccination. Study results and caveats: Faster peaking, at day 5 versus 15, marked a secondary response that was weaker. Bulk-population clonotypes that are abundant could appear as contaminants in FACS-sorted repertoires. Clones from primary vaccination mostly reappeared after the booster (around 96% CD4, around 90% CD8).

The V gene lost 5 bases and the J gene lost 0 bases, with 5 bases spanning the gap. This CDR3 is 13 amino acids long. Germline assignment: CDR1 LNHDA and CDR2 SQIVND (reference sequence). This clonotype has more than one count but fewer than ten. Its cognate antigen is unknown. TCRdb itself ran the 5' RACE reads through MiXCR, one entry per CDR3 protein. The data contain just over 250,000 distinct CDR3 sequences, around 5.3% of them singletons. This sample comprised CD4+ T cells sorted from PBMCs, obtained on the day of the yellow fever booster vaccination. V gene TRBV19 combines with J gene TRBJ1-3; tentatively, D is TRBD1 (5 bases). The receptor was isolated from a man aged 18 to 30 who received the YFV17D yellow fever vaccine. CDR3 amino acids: CASSGHSGNTIYF. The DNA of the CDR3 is TGTGCCAGTAGTGGACACTCTGGAAACACCATATATTTT. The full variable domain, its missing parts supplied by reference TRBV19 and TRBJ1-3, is DGGITQSPKYLFRKEGQNVTLSCEQNLNHDAMYWYRQDPGQGLRLIYYSQIVNDFQKGDIAEGYSVSREKKESFPLTVTSAQKNPTAFYLCASSGHSGNTIYFGEGSWLTVV.